What follows are 27 T cell receptor beta chains derived from one specimen sequenced in a study of cytomegalovirus exposure and HLA in healthy donors. Both 60 Vbeta primers and 13 Jbeta primers went into the PCR. Measured with immunoSEQ multiplex PCR; TCRdb has only the in-frame clones, and not every one. The sample has some 180,000 clones, 70% to 80% seen once; the top ten hold approximately 3.7%. Sequencing input: PBMCs. The receptor source for this set is a woman aged 60-70 years in good health and CMV-seropositive.

The chain is built from TRBV2 and TRBJ1-3; TRBD1 aligns across 7 bases. Germline CDR1 is SNHLY and CDR2 is FYNNEI. V trimming: 7 bases; J trimming: 1 base; junction bases outside the gene matches: 10. CDR3 length: 16 amino acids. CDR3 amino acids: CASIGQVSISGNTIYF. The CDR3 region has the DNA TGTGCCAGCATCGGACAGGTATCGATATCTGGAAACACCATATATTTT.

This chain links TRBV7-8 with TRBJ1-1, with 7 bases aligning to TRBD1. The CDR3 covers 13 residues. In germline, CDR1 is SGHVS, CDR2 FQNEAQ. The J segment lost 1 base and the V segment lost 6 bases, leaving 2 bases of the junction unmatched. The CDR3 loop reads CASSRQGNTEAFF. In DNA, the CDR3 is TGTGCCAGCAGTCGACAGGGGAACACTGAAGCTTTCTTT.

This chain joins TRBV19 and TRBJ2-7, with D perhaps matching TRBD2 (6 bases). CDR1 and CDR2 from the germline V gene are LNHDA and SQIVND (reference sequence). V was clipped by 3 bases and J by 7 bases, with 13 bases between them. This CDR3 comprises 13 residues. The CDR3 nucleotides read TGTGCCAGTAGTATGGCGGTCCGGGGGGAGCAGTACTTC. Protein sequence: CASSMAVRGEQYF.

The CDR3 reads CASSLEGLAWQGQYEQYF. The DNA of the CDR3 is TGCGCCAGCAGCTTGGAGGGACTAGCGTGGCAGGGGCAATACGAGCAGTACTTC. This chain links TRBV5-1 with TRBJ2-7; 10 nucleotides align to TRBD2. J lost 4 bases, V lost 0 bases, and 13 bases had no gene match. The CDR3 is 18 residues long. From germline, CDR1 is SGHRS and CDR2 YFSETQ.

This clone was seen only a few times. The V call is TRBV13, the J call TRBJ2-1, with 12 bases fitting TRBD2. V lost 4 bases and J lost 5; bases outside the gene matches: 6. The length of the CDR3 is 16 residues. Germline loops: CDR1 PRHDT, CDR2 FYEKMQ (reference sequence). For the CDR3, the DNA is TGTGCCAGCAGCTCCACCCCTAGCGGGGGGGACAATGAGCAGTTCTTC. This codes for CASSSTPSGGDNEQFF.

This clone came up a few times. This chain connects TRBV7-9 to TRBJ2-3; no definite D call. V was clipped by 8 bases and J by 2 bases, with 5 bases between them. The CDR3 spans 11 residues. CDR1 and CDR2 from the germline V gene are SEHNR and FQNEAQ (reference sequence). The CDR3: CASWATDTQYF. CDR3 sequence (DNA): TGTGCCAGCTGGGCCACAGATACGCAGTATTTT.

This rearrangement joins TRBV7-9 to TRBJ2-6; no clear D gene. This CDR3 comprises 15 residues. The germline gives CDR1 SEHNR, CDR2 FQNEAQ (reference sequence). The germline V and J ends were trimmed by 1 base and 0 bases, with 4 bases remaining between them. CDR3 sequence (DNA): TGTGCCAGCAGCTTAGGGAGCTCTGGGGCCAACGTCCTGACTTTC. Its translation is CASSLGSSGANVLTF.

CDR3: CASSDQDRAHEQYF. CDR3 DNA sequence: TGTGCCAGCAGTGATCAGGACAGGGCCCACGAGCAGTACTTC. This chain links TRBV2 with TRBJ2-7; 8 positions agree with TRBD1. J was trimmed by 5 bases and V by 3 bases; bases with no gene match: 6. The CDR3 length is 14 residues. Germline lookup yields CDR1 SNHLY and CDR2 FYNNEI.

This clone was seen more than once but under ten times. The chain combines TRBV6-4 with TRBJ2-2, with no clear D. The CDR3 is made up of 13 amino acids. V was clipped by 5 bases and J by 4 bases, with 8 bases between them. Per germline, CDR1 MRHNA and CDR2 SNTAGT. The CDR3 DNA sequence: TGTGCCAGCAGTTCATTCCCCACCGGGGAGCTGTTTTTT. It specifies CASSSFPTGELFF.

The chain recombines TRBV30 with TRBJ1-1; D is ambiguous. The CDR3 has 12 amino acids. The germline V and J ends were trimmed by 4 bases and 0 bases, with 6 bases remaining between them. Per the germline V gene, CDR1 is GTSNPN and CDR2 is SVGIG (reference sequence). CDR3 residues: CAWTRMNTEAFF. CDR3 DNA: TGTGCCTGGACTAGGATGAACACTGAAGCTTTCTTT. The whole variable domain, filled in from reference TRBV30 and TRBJ1-1, reads SQTIHQWPATLVQPVGSPLSLECTVEGTSNPNLYWYRQAAGRGLQLLFYSVGIGQISSEVPQNLSASRPQDRQFILSSKKLLLSDSGFYLCAWTRMNTEAFFGQGTRLTVV.

The chain employs TRBV7-2 and TRBJ2-2, with 12 bases matching TRBD2. The V gene's germline CDR1 is SGHTA and CDR2 FQGNSA. V was clipped by 5 bases and J by 5 bases; unmatched bases: 9. This CDR3 comprises 17 residues. The CDR3 loop is CASSRPTSGGQTGELFF. The CDR3 nucleotides read TGTGCCAGCAGCCGACCGACTAGCGGGGGTCAAACCGGGGAGCTGTTTTTT.

The chain has TRBV28 and TRBJ1-2; D gene ambiguous. Germline V gene sequence: CDR1 MDHEN, CDR2 SYDVKM. The CDR3 extends over 12 amino acids. V shed 8 bases and J shed 4 bases, with 11 bases lying between them. The CDR3 DNA reads TGTGCCAGCTCCACGGGTATCTATGGCTACACCTTC. Translating it yields CASSTGIYGYTF.

The chain carries TRBV5-1 and TRBJ1-5, with D perhaps TRBD1 (5 bases). V lost 4 bases and J lost 4, with 18 bases in between. The CDR3 is 16 amino acids. The germline V gene encodes CDR1 SGHRS and CDR2 YFSETQ. The chain's CDR3 is CASSPIPLQGNQPQHF. CDR3 in DNA: TGCGCCAGCAGCCCCATTCCGTTGCAGGGAAATCAGCCCCAGCATTTT.

The J gene is TRBJ1-3, the V gene TRBV4-1, with 9 bases identical to TRBD1. V was pared by 0 bases and J by 0 bases, with 3 bases of the junction left unmatched. The CDR3 consists of 17 residues. The germline CDR1 and CDR2 sequences are MGHRA and YSYEKL. The CDR3: CASSQDVGQGSGNTIYF. As DNA, the CDR3 is TGCGCCAGCAGCCAAGATGTGGGACAGGGCTCTGGAAACACCATATATTTT.

The chain uses TRBV5-1 and TRBJ2-3; 13 bases are shared with TRBD2. This CDR3 spans 19 amino acids. Germline V gene data show CDR1 as SGHRS and CDR2 as YFSETQ. Trimming took 0 bases from V and 2 from J; bases not matched to a gene: 9. The CDR3 here is CASSLGLAGGGGSTDTQYF. The CDR3 nucleotides are TGCGCCAGCAGCTTGGGACTAGCGGGAGGTGGGGGCTCCACAGATACGCAGTATTTT.

The chain couples TRBV19 to TRBJ1-5; D perhaps matches TRBD1 (5 bases). V lost 5 bases and J 5 bases, leaving 13 bases between the germline ends. This CDR3 spans 14 amino acids. Looked up from germline, CDR1 is LNHDA and CDR2 is SQIVND (reference sequence). CDR3 in DNA: TGTGCCAGTAGTTCAGACAGACCCTATCAGCCCCAGCATTTT. It yields the protein CASSSDRPYQPQHF.

The chain has TRBV9 and TRBJ1-2; D is possibly TRBD1 (6 bases). The CDR3 contains 14 residues. CDR1 SGDLS and CDR2 YYNGEE come from the germline V gene. V lost 0 bases and J 7 bases, leaving 13 bases between the germline ends. The CDR3 here is CASSVATGSGGYTF. As DNA, the CDR3 is TGTGCCAGCAGCGTAGCTACAGGGTCTGGTGGCTACACCTTC.

The rearrangement uses TRBV19 and TRBJ2-7, with TRBD1 identical over 7 bases. Germline V gives CDR1 LNHDA, CDR2 SQIVND (reference sequence). Trimming cost V 3 bases and J 3 bases; bases outside gene matches: 5. The CDR3 extends over 14 amino acids. CDR3 region: CASSIGQVNYEQYF. CDR3 nucleotide sequence: TGTGCCAGTAGTATCGGACAGGTAAACTACGAGCAGTACTTC.

DNA of the CDR3: TGTGCCAGCAGCTCTTACTACGAGCAGTACTTC. Its translation: CASSSYYEQYF. This chain uses TRBV7-2 with TRBJ2-7, with D unresolved. The V end was cut by 4 bases, the J end by 3 bases, with 4 bases between. The CDR3 is made up of 11 amino acids. Germline V gene lookup returns CDR1 SGHTA and CDR2 FQGNSA.

Worth noting for this clone: Different DNA sequences within this sample yield the same CDR3. This rearrangement joins TRBV7-9 to TRBJ1-5, with D maybe TRBD1 (5 bases). CDR1 is SEHNR, CDR2 FQNEAQ, per germline (reference sequence). The CDR3 is made up of 14 amino acids. Trimming removed 5 bases from V and 2 bases from J, with 10 bases in between. The CDR3 spells CASSPGQGNQPQHF. CDR3 sequence (DNA): TGTGCCAGCAGCCCCGGACAAGGCAATCAGCCCCAGCATTTT.

This chain links TRBV28 with TRBJ2-2, with 9 bases that match TRBD2. Trimming cost V 3 bases and J 0 bases; bases outside gene matches: 11. CDR3 size: 19 residues. Germline V gene data show CDR1 as MDHEN and CDR2 as SYDVKM. The CDR3 DNA sequence: TGTGCCAGCAGTTTCCACCCCTCCATAGCGGGAGCGAACACCGGGGAGCTGTTTTTT. Residues: CASSFHPSIAGANTGELFF.

CDR3 DNA sequence: TGTGCCATCAGGGAATTGGACAGCTCCTACGAGCAGTACTTC. It yields the protein CAIRELDSSYEQYF. The chain joins TRBV10-3 to TRBJ2-5; tentatively, D is TRBD1 (6 bases). The J call may be incorrect, as the DNA end agrees better with TRBJ2-7. The CDR3 is made up of 14 amino acids. From germline, CDR1 is ENHRY and CDR2 SYGVKD.

This CDR3 is CASRPRGTGVRHISTDTQYF. The CDR3 DNA is TGTGCAAGTCGCCCTCGGGGAACCGGTGTCCGACATATTAGCACAGATACGCAGTATTTT. The chain employs TRBV12-2 and TRBJ2-3; no DNA check was done on the table's D call, TRBD2. TRBV12-2 is given as a pseudogene. This CDR3 has 20 amino acids.

This clone was found a few times. CDR3 sequence (DNA): TGTGCCAGCAGCGCCGAACAGATGAACACTGAAGCTTTCTTT. Translation: CASSAEQMNTEAFF. This rearrangement joins TRBV5-6 to TRBJ1-1, with no clear D. Germline-derived CDR1 and CDR2 are SGHDT and YYEEEE. Trimming pared 4 bases from V and 0 bases from J, leaving 10 bases between. The CDR3 length is 14 residues.

This clone has only one observation. V usage is TRBV19 and J usage is TRBJ2-1; TRBD2 matches at 8 bases. CDR1 and CDR2 from the germline V gene are LNHDA and SQIVND (reference sequence). The V segment lost 7 bases and the J segment 7 bases; nucleotides outside the gene matches: 12. The CDR3 loop spans 15 amino acids. CDR3 amino acids: CASKISRLARNEQFF. CDR3 DNA sequence: TGTGCCAGTAAGATCTCCCGACTAGCGAGGAATGAGCAGTTCTTC.

The V call is TRBV19, the J call TRBJ1-2, with D perhaps TRBD1 (5 bases). The germline V gene has CDR1 LNHDA and CDR2 SQIVND (reference sequence). The CDR3 has 16 amino acids. V was pared by 4 bases and J by 0 bases, with 15 bases between. The CDR3 DNA reads TGTGCCAGTAGTAACCCCCTTCGGGGGTCTAACTATGGCTACACCTTC. It is translated as CASSNPLRGSNYGYTF.

This chain links TRBV9 with TRBJ2-1, with unresolved D. The CDR3 length is 11 residues. The V gene lost 4 bases and the J gene lost 5 bases, with 4 bases spanning the gap. The germline gives CDR1 SGDLS, CDR2 YYNGEE. CDR3 sequence reads: CASSLHNEQFF. CDR3 coding DNA: TGTGCCAGCAGCCTACACAATGAGCAGTTCTTC.